Given below is one T cell receptor beta chain in context. The method was immunoSEQ multiplex PCR; TCRdb's version includes in-frame clones alone and lacks a portion of them. This table has 150,000 to 200,000 clones, 90% appearing once. The ends lost 5 bases at V and 7 bases at J; junction bases unmatched: 13. Germline lookup yields CDR1 SGHTA and CDR2 FQGNSA. This CDR3 has 16 residues. These data originate in a study of blood T cell repertoires in COVID-19. The chain is built from TRBV7-2 and TRBJ2-3; 9 positions agree with TRBD2. This receptor was obtained from a man in his fifties or sixties with acute or convalescent COVID-19. What was sequenced was peripheral blood. As DNA, the CDR3 is TGTGCCAGCAGCCCCCTTCCGGGACTAGCAATAAATACGCAGTATTTT. Translating it yields CASSPLPGLAINTQYF.